This T cell receptor (beta chain) appears in the sequencing data of a study of blood T cell repertoires in COVID-19 (TCRdb year 2020). Looking at the study overall: Collaborator samples came from the United States, Italy and Spain and covered acute and convalescent phases of COVID-19. The material from the prospective study consisted of cDNA or gDNA derived from T cells, B-cell-depleted T cells, or PBMCs. Subjects who had been exposed to COVID-19, were actively infected with it, or had recovered from it provided the deeply sampled blood TCRbeta repertoires that made up the dataset. The repertoires were made available in a free public database intended to serve as a resource for research on the immune response to SARS-CoV-2. The samples were drawn from the first 160 participants of the ongoing ImmuneRACE study and from 950 to 1,500 subjects provided by 6 global collaborators. The sample metadata nearly always contained a de-identified subject ID, COVID-19 status, age in years and sex. Where available, HLA class I and class II types were obtained from metadata supplied by the sample provider rather than from assay-based typing. What the research found in general, with its limitations: The quantity of clinical and demographic metadata differed by source and by participant and was supplied without curation.

In Seattle, one collaborating source enrolled patients while the infection was active and tracked those patients longitudinally over the course of disease. Collaborating institutions collected whole blood in K2EDTA tubes following their own protocols. For TCRbeta analysis, collaborators shipped samples as frozen whole blood, isolated PBMCs, or DNA extracted from either of those sample types. TCRbeta CDR3 regions were amplified from genomic DNA using the immunoSEQ Assay, a bias-controlled multiplex PCR. From the authors' description of their analysis: The number of nucleated cells in each sample was estimated by amplification of reference gene primers within the assay. To quantify the absolute abundance of each unique TCRbeta CDR3 rearrangement, sequence reads were collapsed and filtered. For each sample, productive Simpson clonality was calculated by taking the square root of Simpson's diversity index across productive rearrangements. Drawn from immuneACCESS, this table holds only the in-frame rearrangements with V and J called that TCRdb kept. Clones are partly lost; checked studies trace under half to an unresolved V gene and leave the rest unexplained. V, J and clone size reflect that table, while D and trimming were determined from the DNA. The sample contains approximately 500,000 clones, roughly nine tenths of them found a single time. The ten largest clones capture roughly 0.9% of the sample.

V is shortened by 4 bases, J by 1 base, and the region joining them spans 8 bases. Sequences SGHRS (CDR1) and YFSETQ (CDR2) are obtained from the germline V gene. Reading from cysteine to phenylalanine, the CDR3 counts 13 amino acids. Only the CDR3 DNA is retained, 39 bases long and in frame from the first base. With regard to this clone: Its recognized antigen is unknown. Qualities for individual bases were not recorded, and no much larger clone is one base off.

The sequence is built from TRBV5-1 and TRBJ1-1, with the D gene not confidently named. Input material: peripheral blood. This sequence originates from a man aged 18-30 years with COVID-19, enrolled during active disease. The nucleotides read TGCGCCAGCAGCCCATACAAGAACACTGAAGCTTTCTTT. It translates to CASSPYKNTEAFF. Beyond the CDR3, the reference TRBV5-1 and TRBJ1-1 genes provide the residues; the full variable domain reads: KAGVTQTPRYLIKTRGQQVTLSCSPISGHRSVSWYQQTPGQGLQFLFEYFSETQRNKGNFPGRFSGRQFSNSRSEMNVSTLELGDSALYLCASSPYKNTEAFFGQGTRLTVV.